This T cell receptor (beta chain) was sequenced for a study of T cell repertoires in cytomegalovirus infection (dated by TCRdb to about 2019). For the wider study: Alongside well-studied HLA-B-restricted epitopes, the peptide stimulations were aimed at recently identified HLA-C-restricted CMV epitopes, whose presentation resists viral immunomodulation. Donor HLA type was relevant to the analysis, because carriage of CMV infection together with the matching HLA type was indicated by public TCR beta signatures. What the work shows at the level of the full study, not this receptor alone: In the ex vivo response, HLA-C-restricted CMV-specific TCR beta clonotypes were dominant, and in two of eight donors the single most frequent clonotype came from this HLA-C-restricted group. In both this cohort and an independent roughly 400-donor cohort, the cumulative frequency of public TCR beta family members distinguished carriers of CMV infection plus the relevant HLA type.

In the paper's terms, the treatment or condition label means: in vitro stimulation with specific CMV peptide epitopes to enrich CMV-specific T cells. The instrument was an Illumina HiSeq 1500. TCRdb reanalyzed the raw reads on its own, using fastp at Q25 for trimming and MiXCR for clone calling, and kept in-frame beta chains. Identical CDR3 protein sequences are pooled into one entry, listed with their most common genes and DNA. This sample gives 140,000 to 150,000 distinct CDR3 sequences in total; more than 30% of them show up just once. In total, the top ten clones hold around half of the sample. There are a few counts of this clonotype. Its antigen is still unknown. Base quality data are lacking; no much larger clone is found one base away. The junction shows trimming of 3 bases on V and 5 bases on J, and the gene matches do not reach 9 bases of it. Taken from the germline V gene, the CDR1 and CDR2 loops are ENHRY and SYGVKD. The CDR3 has 16 amino acids, counting the end cysteine and phenylalanine. This entry keeps only the CDR3 DNA: 48 bases, framed from base 1.

The specimen comprised CD8+ T cells from cultured PBMCs, sampled from culture after CMV antigen stimulation. This TCR came from a human donor in good health (CMV status not recorded). Some clones in this sample may be carry-over from other donors' samples. The chain is assembled from TRBV10-3 and TRBJ2-5; TRBD1 aligns with 10 central bases. The base sequence is TGTGCCATCAGTGAAGCCGGGACAGGGGTGGAGGAGACCCAGTACTTC. Its amino acids are CAISEAGTGVEETQYF.